This TCR beta chain stems from a study of control samples from healthy donors and cancer patients. Sequencing used immunoSEQ multiplex PCR; TCRdb keeps in-frame clones, though not all of them. The table lists 45,000 to 60,000 clones, 94% of them singletons. The length of the CDR3 is 12 residues. Germline V gene lookup returns CDR1 ENHRY and CDR2 SYGVKD. Trimming pared 3 bases from V and 5 bases from J, leaving 7 bases between. The sample taken for sequencing was blood. The source of this sequence is a man aged 25-40 years in good health. The J gene is TRBJ2-5, the V gene TRBV10-3; no definite D call. Written as DNA, the CDR3 is TGTGCCATCAGTGAAGCAAGCGAGACCCAGTACTTC. As protein: CAISEASETQYF.